This record concerns one T cell receptor delta chain sequence. What it recognizes is unknown. Looked up from germline, CDR1 is NSMFDY and CDR2 is ISSIKDK. The CDR3 length is 13 residues. V shed 0 bases and J shed 0 bases, with 6 bases lying between them. Alphabeta T cells were depleted, then CD3+ Vdelta1+ Vdelta2- thymocytes were FACS-sorted. Vdelta1+ thymocyte sorts reached between about 97% and 99.6% purity. The record originates from a study of Vδ1+ human thymocytes. RNA was extracted from the cells and then reverse transcribed. Multiplex PCR used pooled V-gene forward primers and a constant-region reverse primer to amplify CDR3s. TCRdb called clones anew from the multiplex PCR reads with CATT. Of tens of thousands of delta-chain clones listed, roughly 7.3% are singletons. Study-level results: Thymic TRG and TRD repertoires appeared highly polyclonal, with Gaussian CDR3 length distributions.

The chain carries TRAV29/DV5 and TRDJ1; the D is unclear. The sequence was collected from a child less than two years old who had congenital heart surgery. Sequencing used Vdelta1+ gamma-delta thymocytes from the thymus. The subset is: FACS-sorted CD3+ TCRalphabeta- TCRVdelta1+ TCRVdelta2- thymocytes. In DNA form, the CDR3 reads TGTGCAGCAAGCGCATTCTACACCGATAAACTCATCTTT. This sequence encodes CAASAFYTDKLIF.